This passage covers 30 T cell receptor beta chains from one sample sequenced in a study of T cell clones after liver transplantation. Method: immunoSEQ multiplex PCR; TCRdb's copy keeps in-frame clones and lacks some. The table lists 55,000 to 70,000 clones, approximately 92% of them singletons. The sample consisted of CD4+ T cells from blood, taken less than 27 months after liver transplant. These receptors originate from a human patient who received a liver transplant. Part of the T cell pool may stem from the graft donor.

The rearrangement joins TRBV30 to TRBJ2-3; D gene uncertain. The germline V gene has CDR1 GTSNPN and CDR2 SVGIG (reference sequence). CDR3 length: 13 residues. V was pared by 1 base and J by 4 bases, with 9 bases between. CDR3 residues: CAWSGSLADTQYF. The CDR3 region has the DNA TGTGCCTGGAGTGGAAGTTTGGCAGATACGCAGTATTTT.

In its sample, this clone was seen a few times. CDR3 bases: TGTGCCAGCAGCCGGAGACTAGCGGGAGGGCTCAAGACCCAGTACTTC. Its protein product is CASSRRLAGGLKTQYF. The genes are TRBV27 and TRBJ2-5, with 14 bases that match TRBD2. Germline CDR1 and CDR2: MNHEY and SMNVEV (reference sequence). The CDR3 spans 16 residues. Unmatched junction bases numbered 9, after V lost 6 bases and J lost 6 bases.

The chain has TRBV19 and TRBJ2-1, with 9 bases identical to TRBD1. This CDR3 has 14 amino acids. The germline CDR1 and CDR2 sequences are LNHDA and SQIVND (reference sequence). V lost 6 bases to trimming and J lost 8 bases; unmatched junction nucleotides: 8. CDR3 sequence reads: CASRQDRGLYEQFF. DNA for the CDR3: TGTGCCAGTAGACAGGACAGGGGCCTATATGAGCAGTTCTTC.

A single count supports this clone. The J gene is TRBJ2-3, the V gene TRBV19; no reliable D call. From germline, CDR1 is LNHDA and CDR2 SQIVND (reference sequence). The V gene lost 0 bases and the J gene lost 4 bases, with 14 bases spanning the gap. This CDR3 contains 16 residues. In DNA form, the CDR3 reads TGTGCCAGTAGTATAGATGGGCAGGTGGGGTCAGATACGCAGTATTTT. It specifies CASSIDGQVGSDTQYF. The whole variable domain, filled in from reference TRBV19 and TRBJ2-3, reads DGGITQSPKYLFRKEGQNVTLSCEQNLNHDAMYWYRQDPGQGLRLIYYSQIVNDFQKGDIAEGYSVSREKKESFPLTVTSAQKNPTAFYLCASSIDGQVGSDTQYFGPGTRLTVL.

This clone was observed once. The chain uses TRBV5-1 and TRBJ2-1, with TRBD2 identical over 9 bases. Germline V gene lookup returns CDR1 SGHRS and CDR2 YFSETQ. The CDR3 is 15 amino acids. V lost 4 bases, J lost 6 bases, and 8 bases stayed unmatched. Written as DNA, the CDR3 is TGCGCCAGCAGCAGAACCGGGACTAGCTTCAATGAGCAGTTCTTC. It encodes CASSRTGTSFNEQFF.

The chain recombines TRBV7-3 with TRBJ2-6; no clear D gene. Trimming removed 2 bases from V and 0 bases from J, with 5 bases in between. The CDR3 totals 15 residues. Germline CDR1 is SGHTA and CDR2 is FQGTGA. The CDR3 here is CASSLENSGANVLTF. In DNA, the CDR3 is TGTGCCAGCAGCTTAGAGAACTCTGGGGCCAACGTCCTGACTTTC.

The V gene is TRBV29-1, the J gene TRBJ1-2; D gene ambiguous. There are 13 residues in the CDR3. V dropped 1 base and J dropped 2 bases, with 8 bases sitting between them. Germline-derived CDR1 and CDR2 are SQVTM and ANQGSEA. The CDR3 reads CSVEVYKNYGYTF. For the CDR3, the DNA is TGCAGCGTTGAAGTGTACAAGAACTATGGCTACACCTTC. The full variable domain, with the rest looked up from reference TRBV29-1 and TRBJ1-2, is SAVISQKPSRDICQRGTSLTIQCQVDSQVTMMFWYRQQPGQSLTLIATANQGSEATYESGFVIDKFPISRPNLTFSTLTVSNMSPEDSSIYLCSVEVYKNYGYTFGSGTRLTVV.

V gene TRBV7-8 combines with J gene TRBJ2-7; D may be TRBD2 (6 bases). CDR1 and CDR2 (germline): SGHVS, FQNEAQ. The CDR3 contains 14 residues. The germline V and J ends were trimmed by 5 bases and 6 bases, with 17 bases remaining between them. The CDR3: CASSQRSGVSEQYF. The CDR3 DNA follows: TGTGCCAGCAGCCAAAGGTCGGGAGTAAGCGAGCAGTACTTC.

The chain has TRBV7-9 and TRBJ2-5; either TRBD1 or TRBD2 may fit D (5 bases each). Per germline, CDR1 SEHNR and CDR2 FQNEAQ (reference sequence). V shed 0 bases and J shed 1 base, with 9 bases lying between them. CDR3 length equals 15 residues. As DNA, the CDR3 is TGTGCCAGCAGCTTAGCTATGGGACCCCAAGAGACCCAGTACTTC. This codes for CASSLAMGPQETQYF.

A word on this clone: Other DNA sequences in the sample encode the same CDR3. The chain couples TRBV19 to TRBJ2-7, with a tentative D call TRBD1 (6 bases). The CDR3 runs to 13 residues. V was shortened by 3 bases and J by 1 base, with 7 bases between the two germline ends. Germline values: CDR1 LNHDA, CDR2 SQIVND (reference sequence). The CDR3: CASSIGQSYEQYF. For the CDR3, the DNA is TGTGCCAGTAGTATTGGACAGTCCTACGAGCAGTACTTC.

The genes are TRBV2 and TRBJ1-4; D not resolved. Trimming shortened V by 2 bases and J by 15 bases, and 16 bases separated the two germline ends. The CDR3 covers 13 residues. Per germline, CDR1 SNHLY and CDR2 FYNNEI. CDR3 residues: CASSENRRLIVFF. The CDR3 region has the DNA TGTGCCAGCAGTGAAAATCGGCGCCTAATAGTGTTTTTT.

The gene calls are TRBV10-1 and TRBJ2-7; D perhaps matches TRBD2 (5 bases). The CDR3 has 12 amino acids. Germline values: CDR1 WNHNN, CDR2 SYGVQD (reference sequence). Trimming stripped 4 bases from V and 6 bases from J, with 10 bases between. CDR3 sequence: CASSVGSGEQYF. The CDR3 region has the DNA TGCGCCAGCAGTGTAGGCAGCGGCGAGCAGTACTTC.

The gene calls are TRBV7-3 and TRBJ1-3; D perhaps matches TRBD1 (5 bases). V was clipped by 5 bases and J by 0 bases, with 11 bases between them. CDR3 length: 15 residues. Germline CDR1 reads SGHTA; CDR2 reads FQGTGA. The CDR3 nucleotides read TGTGCCAGCAGCCCTGGAGGGGACTCTGGAAACACCATATATTTT. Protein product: CASSPGGDSGNTIYF. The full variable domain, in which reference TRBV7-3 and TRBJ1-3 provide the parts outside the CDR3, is GAGVSQTPSNKVTEKGKYVELRCDPISGHTALYWYRQSLGQGPEFLIYFQGTGAADDSGLPNDRFFAVRPEGSVSTLKIQRTERGDSAVYLCASSPGGDSGNTIYFGEGSWLTVV.

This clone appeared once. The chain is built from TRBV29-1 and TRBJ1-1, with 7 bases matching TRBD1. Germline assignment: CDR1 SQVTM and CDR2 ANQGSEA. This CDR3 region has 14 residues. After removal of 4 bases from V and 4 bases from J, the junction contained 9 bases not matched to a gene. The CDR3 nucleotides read TGCAGCGTTGGGAGGGGGCGGGGAATCACTGAAGCTTTCTTT. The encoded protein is CSVGRGRGITEAFF.

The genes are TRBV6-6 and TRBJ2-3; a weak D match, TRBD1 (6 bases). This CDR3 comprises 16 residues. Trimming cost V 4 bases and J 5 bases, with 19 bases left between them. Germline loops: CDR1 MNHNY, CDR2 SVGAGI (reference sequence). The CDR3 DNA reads TGTGCCAGCAGTTCCCCTTCCGTGGGGGCGTTAGATACGCAGTATTTT. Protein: CASSSPSVGALDTQYF.

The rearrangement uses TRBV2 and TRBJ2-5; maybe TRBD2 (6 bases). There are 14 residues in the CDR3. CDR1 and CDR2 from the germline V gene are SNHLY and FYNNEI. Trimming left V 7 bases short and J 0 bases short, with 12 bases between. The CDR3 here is CASKEGKDQETQYF. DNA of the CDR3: TGTGCCAGCAAGGAGGGAAAGGACCAAGAGACCCAGTACTTC.

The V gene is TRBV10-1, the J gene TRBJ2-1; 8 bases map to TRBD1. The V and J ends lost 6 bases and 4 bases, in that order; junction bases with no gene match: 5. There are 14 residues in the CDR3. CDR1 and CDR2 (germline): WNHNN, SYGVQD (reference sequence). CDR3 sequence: CASSQGASYNEQFF. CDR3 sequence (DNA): TGCGCCAGCAGCCAGGGGGCATCATACAATGAGCAGTTCTTC.

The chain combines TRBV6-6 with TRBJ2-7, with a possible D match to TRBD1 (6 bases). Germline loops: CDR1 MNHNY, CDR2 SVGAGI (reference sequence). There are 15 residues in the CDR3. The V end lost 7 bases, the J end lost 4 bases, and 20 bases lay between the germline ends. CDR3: CASNPTGLSAYEQYF. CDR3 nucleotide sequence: TGTGCCAGCAATCCTACAGGGTTGTCGGCTTACGAGCAGTACTTC.

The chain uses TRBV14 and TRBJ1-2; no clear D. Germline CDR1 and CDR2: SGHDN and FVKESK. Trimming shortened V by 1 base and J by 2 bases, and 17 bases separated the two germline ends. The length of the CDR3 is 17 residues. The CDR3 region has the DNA TGTGCCAGCAGCCAAGTGTTGCCACTGATAACCAACTATGGCTACACCTTC. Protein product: CASSQVLPLITNYGYTF.

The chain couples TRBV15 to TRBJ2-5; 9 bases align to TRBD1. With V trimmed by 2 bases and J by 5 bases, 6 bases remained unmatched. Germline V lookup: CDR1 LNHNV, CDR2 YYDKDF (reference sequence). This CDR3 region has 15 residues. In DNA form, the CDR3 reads TGTGCCACCAGCAGACTAACAGGGGGCAGTGAGACCCAGTACTTC. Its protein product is CATSRLTGGSETQYF.

The CDR3 reads CAWSPSGYTDTQYF. The CDR3 DNA sequence: TGTGCCTGGAGTCCGAGCGGGTACACAGATACGCAGTATTTT. This chain links TRBV30 with TRBJ2-3, with D tentatively TRBD2 (6 bases). The CDR3 runs 14 residues. The germline V and J ends were trimmed by 2 bases and 2 bases, with 11 bases remaining between them. CDR1 GTSNPN and CDR2 SVGIG come from the germline V gene (reference sequence). Combining the CDR3 with reference TRBV30 and TRBJ2-3 gives the whole variable domain SQTIHQWPATLVQPVGSPLSLECTVEGTSNPNLYWYRQAAGRGLQLLFYSVGIGQISSEVPQNLSASRPQDRQFILSSKKLLLSDSGFYLCAWSPSGYTDTQYFGPGTRLTVL.

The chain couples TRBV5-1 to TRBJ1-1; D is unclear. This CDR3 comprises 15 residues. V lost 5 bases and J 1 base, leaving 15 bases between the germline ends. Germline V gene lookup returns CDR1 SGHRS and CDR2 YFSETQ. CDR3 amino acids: CASSQQQTPNTEAFF. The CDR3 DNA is TGCGCCAGCAGTCAGCAACAAACGCCGAACACTGAAGCTTTCTTT.

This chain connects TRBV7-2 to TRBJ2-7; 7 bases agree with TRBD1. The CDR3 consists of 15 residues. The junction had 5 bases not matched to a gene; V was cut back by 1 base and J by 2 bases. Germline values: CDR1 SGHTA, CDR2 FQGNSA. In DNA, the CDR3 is TGTGCCAGCAGCTTAGGCTACAGGGGAACCTACGAGCAGTACTTC. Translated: CASSLGYRGTYEQYF. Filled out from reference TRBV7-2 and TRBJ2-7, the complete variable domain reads GAGVSQSPSNKVTEKGKDVELRCDPISGHTALYWYRQSLGQGLEFLIYFQGNSAPDKSGLPSDRFSAERTGGSVSTLTIQRTQQEDSAVYLCASSLGYRGTYEQYFGPGTRLTVT.

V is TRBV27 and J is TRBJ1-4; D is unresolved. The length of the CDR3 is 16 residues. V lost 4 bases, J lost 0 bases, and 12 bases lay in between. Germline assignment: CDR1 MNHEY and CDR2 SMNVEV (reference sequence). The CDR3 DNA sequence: TGTGCCAGCAGTTCAACTCGGTGGGCAACTAATGAAAAACTGTTTTTT. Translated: CASSSTRWATNEKLFF.

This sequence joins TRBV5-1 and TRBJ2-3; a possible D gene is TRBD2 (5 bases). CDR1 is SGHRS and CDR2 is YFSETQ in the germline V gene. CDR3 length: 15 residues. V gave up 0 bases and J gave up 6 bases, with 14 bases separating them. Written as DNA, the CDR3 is TGCGCCAGCAGCTTGGGAGGGAGTGTTGCGGATACGCAGTATTTT. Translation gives CASSLGGSVADTQYF.

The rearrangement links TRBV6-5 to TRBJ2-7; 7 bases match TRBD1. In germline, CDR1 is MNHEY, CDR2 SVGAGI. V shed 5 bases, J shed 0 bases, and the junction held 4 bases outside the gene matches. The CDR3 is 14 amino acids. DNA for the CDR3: TGTGCCAGCAGTCGGGACAGCTCCTCCTACGAGCAGTACTTC. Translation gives CASSRDSSSYEQYF.

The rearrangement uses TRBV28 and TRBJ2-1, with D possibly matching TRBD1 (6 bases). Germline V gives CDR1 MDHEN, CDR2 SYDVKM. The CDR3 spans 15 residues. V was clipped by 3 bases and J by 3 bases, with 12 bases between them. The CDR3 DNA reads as TGTGCCAGCAGTTTGGACAGCAAAAGCTACAATGAGCAGTTCTTC. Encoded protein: CASSLDSKSYNEQFF.

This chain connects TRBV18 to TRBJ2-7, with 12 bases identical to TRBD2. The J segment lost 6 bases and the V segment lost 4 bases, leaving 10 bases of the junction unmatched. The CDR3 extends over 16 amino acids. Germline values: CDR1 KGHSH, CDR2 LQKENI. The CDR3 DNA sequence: TGTGCCAGCTCACTGTTGCGACTAGCGGGAGCCCCCGAGCAGTACTTC. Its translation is CASSLLRLAGAPEQYF.

The CDR3 sequence: CASSLEASLLNEQYF. The CDR3 region has the DNA TGTGCCAGCAGCTTAGAGGCAAGCCTTCTTAACGAGCAGTACTTC. J is TRBJ2-7 and V is TRBV7-2; D remains ambiguous. Germline CDR1 and CDR2: SGHTA and FQGNSA. This CDR3 has 15 amino acids. Between the trimmed V and J ends, which lost 1 base and 5 bases, there was a span of 15 bases.

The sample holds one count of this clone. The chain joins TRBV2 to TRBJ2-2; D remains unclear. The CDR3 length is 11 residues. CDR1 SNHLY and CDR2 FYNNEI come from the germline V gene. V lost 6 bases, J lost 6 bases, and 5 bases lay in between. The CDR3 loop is CASSLPGELFF. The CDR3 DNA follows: TGTGCCAGCAGCTTGCCCGGGGAGCTGTTTTTT.